The 17 T cell receptor beta chains below were found in one sample sequenced in a study of Tregs in tolerant kidney transplant recipients. Method: immunoSEQ multiplex PCR; TCRdb's copy keeps in-frame clones and lacks some. Of about 56,000 clones listed, approximately 82% are singletons. Sequenced sample: CD4+ T cells from blood. These receptors were taken from a human donor in good health.

This chain joins TRBV27 and TRBJ2-7, with D unclear. CDR1 is MNHEY and CDR2 is SMNVEV in the germline V gene (reference sequence). This CDR3 comprises 15 residues. Between the trimmed V and J ends, which lost 5 bases and 1 base, there was a span of 15 bases. The CDR3 nucleotides are TGTGCCAGCAGTCTGACCCCCACTTTATCCTACGAGCAGTACTTC. This codes for CASSLTPTLSYEQYF.

The V gene is TRBV5-6, the J gene TRBJ1-5, with D unresolved. CDR1 and CDR2 (germline): SGHDT, YYEEEE. Trimming removed 1 base at V and 4 bases at J, with 15 bases between. This CDR3 region has 16 residues. DNA of the CDR3: TGTGCCAGCAGCTTGAGGCTCGCCGGACCGAATCAGCCCCAGCATTTT. Its translation: CASSLRLAGPNQPQHF.

This clone was seen a single time. V is TRBV4-3 and J is TRBJ1-2, with D perhaps matching TRBD1 (5 bases). CDR1 is LGHNA, CDR2 YSLEER, per germline. CDR3 size: 14 residues. Trimming left V 3 bases short and J 8 bases short, with 16 bases between. CDR3 sequence (DNA): TGCGCCAGCAGCCAGGGCTGGGGCAGCGGGGGCTACACCTTC. Translation: CASSQGWGSGGYTF.

This clone has only a few counts. The CDR3 loop is CASSLGQQGHTF. The CDR3 DNA sequence: TGCGCCAGCAGCTTGGGCCAGCAGGGACACACCTTC. The J gene is TRBJ1-2, the V gene TRBV5-1; D possibly corresponds to TRBD1 (5 bases). Trimming took 0 bases from V and 12 from J, leaving 12 bases between them. The CDR3 consists of 12 residues. Germline loops: CDR1 SGHRS, CDR2 YFSETQ. Full variable domain (remainder filled in from reference TRBV5-1 and TRBJ1-2): KAGVTQTPRYLIKTRGQQVTLSCSPISGHRSVSWYQQTPGQGLQFLFEYFSETQRNKGNFPGRFSGRQFSNSRSEMNVSTLELGDSALYLCASSLGQQGHTFGSGTRLTVV.

In this sample, this clone turned up a few times. The rearrangement links TRBV10-3 to TRBJ1-1; the D is unclear. Trimming left V 3 bases short and J 6 bases short, with 17 bases between. This CDR3 spans 15 amino acids. Looked up from germline, CDR1 is ENHRY and CDR2 is SYGVKD. The CDR3 DNA follows: TGTGCCATCAGTGACCCGAGGGTCGCGGCGTCTGAAGCTTTCTTT. This codes for CAISDPRVAASEAFF.

The rearrangement joins TRBV30 to TRBJ2-2; 8 nucleotides line up with TRBD2. The CDR3 runs to 13 residues. Per germline, CDR1 GTSNPN and CDR2 SVGIG (reference sequence). V lost 4 bases, J lost 9 bases, and 7 bases stayed unmatched. The CDR3 DNA is TGTGCCTGGACGAGAGCGGGAGTGAGGGAGCTGTTTTTT. Translating gives CAWTRAGVRELFF.

This clone was seen ten or more times. The identical CDR3 is also encoded by other nucleotide sequences in the sample. The chain combines TRBV7-2 with TRBJ2-5, with 9 bases identical to TRBD1. The CDR3 sequence is 14 residues long. Germline assignment: CDR1 SGHTA and CDR2 FQGNSA. V trimming: 3 bases; J trimming: 5 bases; junction bases outside the gene matches: 4. The CDR3 protein is CASSFLTGGETQYF. As DNA, the CDR3 is TGTGCCAGCAGCTTCTTGACAGGGGGGGAGACCCAGTACTTC.

The chain combines TRBV9 with TRBJ2-5; 7 bases agree with TRBD1. V shed 0 bases and J 5 bases; nucleotides not matched to a gene: 4. The germline V gene has CDR1 SGDLS and CDR2 YYNGEE. The CDR3 runs to 14 residues. The CDR3 DNA follows: TGTGCCAGCAGCGTAGGGCAGGGGGTGGAGACCCAGTACTTC. This gives the protein CASSVGQGVETQYF.

J is TRBJ2-3 and V is TRBV29-1, with 12 bases aligning to TRBD1. V lost 5 bases to trimming and J lost 4 bases; unmatched junction nucleotides: 7. Germline V gene lookup returns CDR1 SQVTM and CDR2 ANQGSEA. The length of the CDR3 is 15 residues. CDR3 coding DNA: TGCAGCGTTATAGGGGGACAGGGGGCCGCAGATACGCAGTATTTT. Residues: CSVIGGQGAADTQYF.

This clone is large within its sample. The gene calls are TRBV19 and TRBJ1-5; D is unresolved. The CDR3 has 14 residues. Trimming pared 4 bases from V and 6 bases from J, leaving 13 bases between. CDR1 is LNHDA and CDR2 is SQIVND in the germline V gene (reference sequence). Here the CDR3 reads CASSSQWEGQPQHF. The CDR3 coding sequence is TGTGCCAGTAGTAGTCAGTGGGAGGGTCAGCCCCAGCATTTT.

This sequence joins TRBV6-5 and TRBJ2-7, with a possible D match to TRBD2 (6 bases). The length of the CDR3 is 12 residues. Germline V gene lookup returns CDR1 MNHEY and CDR2 SVGAGI. V was shortened by 2 bases and J by 6 bases, with 8 bases between the two germline ends. The CDR3 DNA follows: TGTGCCAGCAGTTACCTGGGGGGCGAGCAGTACTTC. This translates into CASSYLGGEQYF.

The chain uses TRBV6-6 and TRBJ1-3; TRBD1 agrees at 7 bases. Looked up from germline, CDR1 is MNHNY and CDR2 is SVGAGI (reference sequence). The CDR3 is made up of 14 amino acids. V lost 7 bases and J lost 4; bases outside the gene matches: 7. As DNA, the CDR3 is TGTGCCAGCACCCGACAGGGCGCAGGAAACACCATATATTTT. Amino acid sequence: CASTRQGAGNTIYF.

The genes are TRBV7-2 and TRBJ2-2; D not resolved. There are 17 residues in the CDR3. Trimming cost V 0 bases and J 1 base, with 12 bases left between them. Germline V gene data show CDR1 as SGHTA and CDR2 as FQGNSA. In nucleotides, the CDR3 is TGTGCCAGCAGCTTAGCGAGGCCACCTGAGAACACCGGGGAGCTGTTTTTT. It translates to CASSLARPPENTGELFF.

V usage is TRBV7-9 and J usage is TRBJ1-2; D unresolved. With 2 bases removed from V and 4 bases from J, the gap between germline ends came to 14 bases. Germline CDR1 reads SEHNR; CDR2 reads FQNEAQ (reference sequence). The CDR3 is 15 residues long. The CDR3 sequence: CASSLNGMGIYGYTF. DNA of the CDR3: TGTGCCAGCAGCTTAAACGGAATGGGGATCTATGGCTACACCTTC. Drawing the rest from reference TRBV7-9 and TRBJ1-2, the complete variable domain is DTGVSQNPRHKITKRGQNVTFRCDPISEHNRLYWYRQTLGQGPEFLTYFQNEAQLEKSRLLSDRFSAERPKGSFSTLEIQRTEQGDSAMYLCASSLNGMGIYGYTFGSGTRLTVV.

V gene TRBV9 combines with J gene TRBJ1-1, with D possibly TRBD1 on 5 matching bases. V was shortened by 0 bases and J by 5 bases, with 20 bases between the two germline ends. Germline V CDR1 and CDR2: SGDLS, YYNGEE. CDR3 length equals 17 residues. In DNA form, the CDR3 reads TGTGCCAGCAGCGTAGGGACCGGGGCCCCCGGGAGGACTGAAGCTTTCTTT. Protein: CASSVGTGAPGRTEAFF.

This chain joins TRBV10-3 and TRBJ1-3, with 9 bases fitting TRBD1. The CDR3 length is 16 residues. Germline CDR1 and CDR2: ENHRY and SYGVKD. V dropped 6 bases and J dropped 2; count of bases not matched to a gene: 8. This CDR3 reads CAIRQTDRGTGNTIYF. The CDR3 DNA is TGTGCCATCAGGCAGACAGACAGGGGGACTGGAAACACCATATATTTT.

In DNA form, the CDR3 reads TGTGCCAGCACCCCAGCGGGGGGCTCCTACAATGAGCAGTTCTTC. It translates to CASTPAGGSYNEQFF. J is TRBJ2-1 and V is TRBV5-6, with 9 nucleotides matching TRBD2. The germline CDR1 and CDR2 sequences are SGHDT and YYEEEE. V lost 6 bases, J lost 0 bases, and 4 bases stayed unmatched. There are 15 residues in the CDR3.